The rows below give T cell receptor beta chains drawn from one sample of a study of blood T cell repertoires in COVID-19. Profiling relied on immunoSEQ multiplex PCR, and the TCRdb table lists in-frame clones only, not all of them. The sample includes 200,000 to 250,000 clones, 75% to 85% of them seen just once. The sample was peripheral blood. These receptor sequences come from a woman in her 70s with COVID-19, enrolled during active disease. Both conserved end residues are part of each CDR3. The order of the fields is clone size, V gene, J gene, D gene, CDR3 protein, CDR3 DNA. A D gene is named only where the DNA matches it firmly. Expanded clones are given a class, and other clones once, few, many or no size at all.

abundance: -; v_gene: TRBV6-5; j_gene: TRBJ2-1; d_gene: TRBD2; CDR3aa: CAMGLAEYNEQFF; CDR3nt: TGTGCCATGGGACTAGCGGAATACAATGAGCAGTTCTTC
abundance: -; v_gene: TRBV12-3/TRBV12-4; j_gene: TRBJ1-1; d_gene: -; CDR3aa: CASSSITEAFF; CDR3nt: TGTGCCAGCAGCTCTATCACTGAAGCTTTCTTT
abundance: few; v_gene: TRBV7-2; j_gene: TRBJ1-4; d_gene: -; CDR3aa: CASSPAAGENEKLFF; CDR3nt: TGTGCCAGCAGCCCTGCGGCAGGGGAAAATGAAAAACTGTTTTTT
abundance: -; v_gene: TRBV3-1/TRBV3-2; j_gene: TRBJ1-1; d_gene: -; CDR3aa: CASSQYGEANTEAFF; CDR3nt: TGTGCCAGCAGCCAGTATGGGGAGGCGAACACTGAAGCTTTCTTT
abundance: -; v_gene: TRBV5-1; j_gene: TRBJ2-3; d_gene: TRBD2; CDR3aa: CASSSNGLAGGVTDTQYF; CDR3nt: TGCGCCAGCAGCTCAAACGGACTAGCGGGAGGGGTTACAGATACGCAGTATTTT
abundance: -; v_gene: TRBV5-1; j_gene: TRBJ2-1; d_gene: TRBD2; CDR3aa: CASSSPPGRTGNNEQFF; CDR3nt: TGCGCCAGCAGCTCCCCCCCCGGGAGGACCGGTAACAATGAGCAGTTCTTC
abundance: -; v_gene: TRBV2; j_gene: TRBJ2-1; d_gene: TRBD2; CDR3aa: CARVTREGRSEQFF; CDR3nt: TGTGCCAGGGTAACGAGGGAGGGCCGGAGTGAGCAGTTCTTC
abundance: -; v_gene: TRBV11-2; j_gene: TRBJ2-2; d_gene: -; CDR3aa: CASSPRGIGELFF; CDR3nt: TGTGCCAGCAGCCCAAGGGGAATCGGGGAGCTGTTTTTT
abundance: -; v_gene: TRBV7-5; j_gene: TRBJ2-7; d_gene: -; CDR3aa: CARRDRQEKSYEQYF; CDR3nt: TGTGCCAGAAGGGACCGACAGGAGAAATCCTACGAGCAGTACTTC
abundance: once; v_gene: TRBV7-2; j_gene: TRBJ1-5; d_gene: TRBD1; CDR3aa: CASSAGQGLSQPQHF; CDR3nt: TGTGCCAGCAGCGCAGGACAGGGTCTTAGTCAGCCCCAGCATTTT
abundance: -; v_gene: TRBV7-2; j_gene: TRBJ2-2; d_gene: -; CDR3aa: CASSSRTVANTGELFF; CDR3nt: TGTGCCAGCAGCAGTCGGACAGTCGCGAACACCGGGGAGCTGTTTTTT
abundance: -; v_gene: TRBV7-9; j_gene: TRBJ2-1; d_gene: -; CDR3aa: CASSPPPRAGGDRNEQFF; CDR3nt: TGTGCCAGCAGCCCTCCCCCCCGTGCGGGCGGGGACCGAAATGAGCAGTTCTTC
abundance: -; v_gene: TRBV7-8; j_gene: TRBJ1-5; d_gene: TRBD1; CDR3aa: CASSFQTEGGTGSRSGNQPQHF; CDR3nt: TGTGCCAGCAGCTTTCAAACCGAAGGAGGGACAGGATCCAGGAGTGGCAATCAGCCCCAGCATTTT
abundance: few; v_gene: TRBV7-2; j_gene: TRBJ1-3; d_gene: TRBD1; CDR3aa: CASSLLMTGNGNTIYF; CDR3nt: TGTGCCAGCAGCTTACTAATGACAGGGAACGGAAACACCATATATTTT
abundance: once; v_gene: TRBV20-1; j_gene: TRBJ2-3; d_gene: -; CDR3aa: CSASISDTQYF; CDR3nt: TGCAGTGCTAGTATCTCAGATACGCAGTATTTT
abundance: -; v_gene: TRBV15; j_gene: TRBJ1-1; d_gene: TRBD1; CDR3aa: CATSRDRDRGYTEAFF; CDR3nt: TGTGCCACCAGCAGAGATCGGGACAGGGGGTACACTGAAGCTTTCTTT
abundance: few; v_gene: TRBV5-1; j_gene: TRBJ2-1; d_gene: -; CDR3aa: CASSGSTGHNEQFF; CDR3nt: TGCGCCAGCAGCGGATCTACAGGTCACAATGAGCAGTTCTTC
abundance: -; v_gene: TRBV7-9; j_gene: TRBJ1-1; d_gene: TRBD1; CDR3aa: CASSHTRDRGNTEAFF; CDR3nt: TGTGCCAGCAGCCACACCCGGGACAGGGGGAACACTGAAGCTTTCTTT
abundance: -; v_gene: TRBV7-3; j_gene: TRBJ1-1; d_gene: -; CDR3aa: CASSQGHNTEAFF; CDR3nt: TGTGCCAGCAGCCAAGGACATAACACTGAAGCTTTCTTT
abundance: -; v_gene: TRBV5-6; j_gene: TRBJ2-2; d_gene: TRBD1; CDR3aa: CASSYGPGQVYTGELFF; CDR3nt: TGTGCCAGCAGCTATGGACCGGGACAGGTTTACACCGGGGAGCTGTTTTTT
abundance: -; v_gene: TRBV7-2; j_gene: TRBJ2-7; d_gene: TRBD1; CDR3aa: CASSPSTGEGEQYF; CDR3nt: TGTGCCAGCAGCCCTTCGACAGGGGAAGGCGAGCAGTACTTC
abundance: once; v_gene: TRBV7-2; j_gene: TRBJ1-3; d_gene: -; CDR3aa: CASSPPGIGNTIYF; CDR3nt: TGTGCCAGCAGCCCACCAGGAATCGGAAACACCATATATTTT
abundance: -; v_gene: TRBV4-3; j_gene: TRBJ2-1; d_gene: -; CDR3aa: CASSQGLGAYNEQFF; CDR3nt: TGCGCCAGCAGCCAAGGACTAGGGGCCTACAATGAGCAGTTCTTC
abundance: once; v_gene: TRBV6-2/TRBV6-3; j_gene: TRBJ1-1; d_gene: -; CDR3aa: CASSSLLATEAFF; CDR3nt: TGTGCCAGCAGTTCCCTCCTGGCCACTGAAGCTTTCTTT
abundance: -; v_gene: TRBV6-1; j_gene: TRBJ1-2; d_gene: -; CDR3aa: CASSESGRFGYTF; CDR3nt: TGTGCCAGCAGTGAAAGTGGGCGTTTTGGCTACACCTTC
abundance: -; v_gene: TRBV7-2; j_gene: TRBJ2-7; d_gene: TRBD2; CDR3aa: CASSPGLAGFYEQYF; CDR3nt: TGTGCCAGCAGCCCCGGACTAGCGGGTTTCTACGAGCAGTACTTC
abundance: -; v_gene: TRBV2; j_gene: TRBJ2-3; d_gene: -; CDR3aa: CASSERDTSTDTQYF; CDR3nt: TGTGCCAGCAGTGAACGGGACACCAGCACAGATACGCAGTATTTT
abundance: once; v_gene: TRBV19; j_gene: TRBJ1-2; d_gene: TRBD1; CDR3aa: CASSRQGGYTF; CDR3nt: TGTGCCAGTAGTAGACAGGGTGGCTACACCTTC
abundance: -; v_gene: TRBV15; j_gene: TRBJ1-4; d_gene: -; CDR3aa: CATSRAGIGEKLFF; CDR3nt: TGTGCCACCAGCAGAGCGGGGATCGGAGAAAAACTGTTTTTT